This TCR beta chain was profiled in a study of beta chain features in type 1 diabetes. Study results and limitations: Short templates might get an advantage during PCR, and this would be equal in patients and controls. Shortening of TCRB CDR3s, moderate but significant, appeared in all four CD4+ subsets of Type 1 diabetes patients. The question of HLA type influencing TCRB rearrangement was one that remained unresolved here.

Each population that was sorted was more than 95% pure. This clone was observed a few times. Its antigen remains unknown. Looked up from germline, CDR1 is MNHNY and CDR2 is SVGAGI (reference sequence). Deletions cut 6 bases from V and 0 bases from J, with 12 bases between. The length of the CDR3 is 15 residues. Investigators reverse transcribed all isolated RNA, so they sequenced expressed TCRB transcripts. The table came from immunoSEQ multiplex PCR; TCRdb's copy has only in-frame clones and leaves some out. This sample has 250,000 to 300,000 clones, with more than 13% found just once. The chain combines TRBV6-6 with TRBJ1-5, with D possibly being TRBD1 (6 bases). This sequence was found in a man aged 25 to 40 with type 1 diabetes. Input material: naive CD4+ T cells from blood. CDR3 loop: CASSPQQGSNQPQHF. Written as DNA, the CDR3 is TGTGCCAGCAGCCCCCAACAGGGTAGCAATCAGCCCCAGCATTTT.